A single sample is the source of the 7 T cell receptor beta chains below, sequenced in a study of post-analysis software for immune sequencing data. Included in the TCR beta cDNA libraries were unique molecular identifiers. One entry per CDR3 protein, called by TCRdb with MiXCR from the PCR reads. The table has 450,000 to 700,000 distinct CDR3 sequences, around 47% seen once. Their antigen targets remain unknown. Findings of the study overall: A few TRBV segments appeared more often in patients than in controls, and TRBV5-6, TRBV5-1 and TRBV20-1 were among these.

The sample was blood. These receptors were taken from a girl aged 5 to 17 with multiple sclerosis.

This chain joins TRBV7-8 and TRBJ1-2, with D perhaps TRBD1 (6 bases). Deletions cut 5 bases from V and 4 bases from J, with 14 bases between. Germline CDR1 reads SGHVS; CDR2 reads FQNEAQ. The CDR3 is 14 amino acids. As DNA, the CDR3 is TGTGCCAGCAGCCCCCCCGGGACACCCTATGGCTACACCTTC. It yields the protein CASSPPGTPYGYTF. Complete variable domain (other parts from reference TRBV7-8 and TRBJ1-2): GAGVSQSPRYKVAKRGQDVALRCDPISGHVSLFWYQQALGQGPEFLTYFQNEAQLDKSGLPSDRFFAERPEGSVSTLKIQRTQQEDSAVYLCASSPPGTPYGYTFGSGTRLTVV.

The chain uses TRBV12-3 or TRBV12-4 and TRBJ2-5, with D hard to call. The V end lost 5 bases, the J end lost 7 bases, and 11 bases lay between the germline ends. The CDR3 loop spans 12 amino acids. The CDR3 spells CASSPPLGTQYF. In nucleotides, the CDR3 is TGTGCCAGCAGTCCCCCCCTGGGGACCCAGTACTTC.

This clonotype was picked up a small number of times. The chain has TRBV19 and TRBJ2-5; D is undetermined. The ends were cut back, 7 bases at V and 0 bases at J, with 9 bases in the middle. The V gene's germline CDR1 is LNHDA and CDR2 SQIVND (reference sequence). This CDR3 region has 13 residues. CDR3 sequence (DNA): TGTGCCAGTAATGATAGAAACCAAGAGACCCAGTACTTC. It specifies CASNDRNQETQYF.

This clonotype occurred a few times. The CDR3 spells CASSVGTDLGTDTQYF. The CDR3 DNA reads as TGTGCCAGCAGCGTAGGTACCGATCTAGGCACAGATACGCAGTATTTT. The V gene is TRBV9, the J gene TRBJ2-3; no reliable D call. Between the trimmed V and J ends, which lost 0 bases and 1 base, there was a span of 12 bases. Per germline, CDR1 SGDLS and CDR2 YYNGEE. This CDR3 is 16 amino acids long.

The DNA of the CDR3 is TGTGCCAGCAGCAGTCGGACAGGGGCTAACTATGGCTACACCTTC. It encodes CASSSRTGANYGYTF. The J gene is TRBJ1-2, the V gene TRBV7-2; 9 nucleotides align to TRBD1. The CDR3 is 15 amino acids. Trimming removed 5 bases from V and 0 bases from J; junction bases left unmatched: 4. Germline CDR1 SGHTA, CDR2 FQGNSA.

The chain links TRBV6-5 to TRBJ2-7; D unclear. The germline V and J ends were trimmed by 0 bases and 0 bases, with 12 bases remaining between them. CDR1 is MNHEY, CDR2 SVGAGI, per germline. This CDR3 region has 16 residues. The CDR3 region is CASSYSTGRSSYEQYF. CDR3 nucleotides: TGTGCCAGCAGTTACTCGACGGGTCGGAGCTCCTACGAGCAGTACTTC.

This chain links TRBV21-1 with TRBJ2-7; the table's D call of TRBD1 was not tested on the DNA. TRBV21-1 corresponds to a pseudogene. The CDR3 contains 17 residues. The CDR3 sequence: CASSPLSRDRSSYEQYF. The CDR3 DNA sequence: TGTGCCAGCAGCCCACTCTCCCGGGACAGGTCCTCCTACGAGCAGTACTTC.